This T cell receptor beta chain was sequenced during a study of cytomegalovirus exposure and HLA in healthy donors. Study at large: Tens of millions of unique TCRs from HLA-typed donors were held in an early release of data. Overall study findings and caveats: As a later analysis showed, a missense DCLRE1C variant was linked to trimming of TCR beta V- and J-genes. Per published reports, the classifier diagnosed cytomegalovirus status with high specificity and sensitivity.

About this clone itself: Its antigen is not known.

CDR1 SGDLS and CDR2 YYNGEE come from the germline V gene. The V and J ends lost 6 bases and 6 bases, in that order; junction bases with no gene match: 10. CDR3 length: 15 residues. The PCR contained 60 Vbeta and 13 Jbeta primers. The repertoire was sequenced with immunoSEQ multiplex PCR; TCRdb's copy has only in-frame clones and lacks some. The sample shows approximately 120,000 clones, around three quarters of them seen only once. The rearrangement uses TRBV9 and TRBJ2-1; 9 bases are shared with TRBD2. This TCR was recovered from a woman in her 50s in good health and CMV-seropositive. The source material was PBMCs. The CDR3 here is CASNLGGGDFNEQFF. In DNA, the CDR3 is TGTGCCAGCAACCTCGGCGGGGGGGACTTCAATGAGCAGTTCTTC. Combining the CDR3 with reference TRBV9 and TRBJ2-1 gives the whole variable domain DSGVTQTPKHLITATGQRVTLRCSPRSGDLSVYWYQQSLDQGLQFLIQYYNGEERAKGNILERFSAQQFPDLHSELNLSSLELGDSALYFCASNLGGGDFNEQFFGPGTRLTVL.